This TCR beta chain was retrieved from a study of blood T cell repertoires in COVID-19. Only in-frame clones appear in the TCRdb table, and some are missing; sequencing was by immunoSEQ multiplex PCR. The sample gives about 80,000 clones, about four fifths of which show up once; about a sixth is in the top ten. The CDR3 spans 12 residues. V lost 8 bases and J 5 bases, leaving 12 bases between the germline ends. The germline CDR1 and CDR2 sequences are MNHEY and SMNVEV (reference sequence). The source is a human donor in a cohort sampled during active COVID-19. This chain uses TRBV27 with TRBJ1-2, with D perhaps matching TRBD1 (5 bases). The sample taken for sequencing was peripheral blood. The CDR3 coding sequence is TGTGCCAGCTGGGGCGGCCAGTATGGCTACACCTTC. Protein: CASWGGQYGYTF.